This T cell receptor beta chain comes out of a study of T cells after yellow fever vaccination. A 5'RACE template-switching step, the method used to make TCR cDNA, added a universal primer site and UMIs. TCRdb re-derived calls from the 5' RACE reads in MiXCR, one entry per CDR3 protein. The sample yields about 150,000 distinct CDR3 sequences, about 6.9% seen once. From germline, CDR1 is SGHVS and CDR2 FQNEAQ. The CDR3 sequence is 14 residues long. V trimming: 5 bases; J trimming: 5 bases; junction bases outside the gene matches: 5. Regarding this clonotype: Its antigen is currently unknown.

Study conclusions and caveats: The presence of abundant clonotypes contaminating from the bulk population was possible in FACS-sorted repertoires. Most primary-vaccination clones reappeared after the booster (approximately 95% CD4, roughly 90% CD8). A limited proportion of clonotypes was detected within both the CD4 and CD8 compartments.

The rearrangement joins TRBV7-8 to TRBJ2-5, with 10 bases matching TRBD2. The sample in question was CD4+ T cells sorted from PBMCs, obtained 10 days after the yellow fever booster vaccination. The sequence came from a man aged 25-40 years who received the YFV17D yellow fever vaccine. The CDR3 DNA reads TGTGCCAGCAGCCCCTGGGGACTAGCGGAGACCCAGTACTTC. This translates into CASSPWGLAETQYF.